This passage covers 15 T cell receptor beta chains from one sample sequenced in a study of blood T cells in healthy people across ages. Sample-barcoded 5' priming and a J-beta primer mix drove a second PCR of roughly 6 to 12 cycles. MiXCR was run by TCRdb on the 5' RACE reads, yielding one entry per CDR3 protein. The data hold hundreds of thousands of distinct CDR3 sequences, with over 45% observed a single time. Sequencing input: blood. Source of these receptors: a man younger than 45 in good health.

The V and J genes are TRBV6-2 or TRBV6-3 and TRBJ2-7; 14 bases are shared with TRBD2. V shed 8 bases, J shed 3 bases, and the junction held 9 bases outside the gene matches. The germline V gene has CDR1 MNHEY and CDR2 SVGEGT. The CDR3 loop spans 16 amino acids. The CDR3 DNA is TGTGCCAGCGGACTTGGCGGGACTAGCGGGAGCTACGAGCAGTACTTC. This encodes CASGLGGTSGSYEQYF.

J is TRBJ1-5 and V is TRBV15; 7 positions agree with TRBD1. This CDR3 has 14 amino acids. Per the germline V gene, CDR1 is LNHNV and CDR2 is YYDKDF (reference sequence). Trimming at V came to 4 bases and at J to 5 bases, leaving 5 bases not matched to a gene. CDR3 residues: CATSKDRLDQPQHF. CDR3 coding DNA: TGTGCCACCAGCAAGGACAGGTTGGATCAGCCCCAGCATTTT.

The chain uses TRBV7-6 and TRBJ2-5; 12 positions match TRBD2. The ends lost 5 bases at V and 0 bases at J; junction bases unmatched: 4. Germline V gene lookup returns CDR1 SGHVS and CDR2 FNYEAQ. CDR3 length: 16 residues. CDR3 region: CASSVTSGRYQETQYF. The CDR3, as DNA: TGTGCCAGCAGCGTCACTAGCGGGAGGTACCAAGAGACCCAGTACTTC.

This clonotype was observed at least ten times. J is TRBJ2-7 and V is TRBV7-2; no firm D call. CDR3 length equals 15 residues. The V and J ends lost 1 base and 6 bases respectively, with 16 bases between them. From germline, CDR1 is SGHTA and CDR2 FQGNSA. This CDR3 reads CASSLGVPTRSEQYF. CDR3 coding DNA: TGTGCCAGCAGCTTAGGGGTTCCGACAAGGAGCGAGCAGTACTTC.

CDR3 bases: TGTGCCATCAGCCCCCCGTGGGCGGTCCCGTCCTACGAGCAGTACTTC. Translated, it gives CAISPPWAVPSYEQYF. The chain has TRBV10-3 and TRBJ2-5; D gene ambiguous. The end of the DNA fits TRBJ2-7 better, so the J call may be wrong. The length of the CDR3 is 16 residues. Looked up from germline, CDR1 is ENHRY and CDR2 is SYGVKD.

This clonotype came up a few times. The chain uses TRBV7-2 and TRBJ2-1; 12 nucleotides line up with TRBD2. The J call may be faulty, since TRBJ2-7 better matches the DNA end. The germline gives CDR1 SGHTA, CDR2 FQGNSA. The CDR3 runs 14 residues. The CDR3 sequence: CASGKTSGGWEQYF. The CDR3 DNA is TGTGCCAGCGGGAAGACTAGCGGGGGTTGGGAGCAGTACTTC.

V is TRBV28 and J is TRBJ2-7; D not certain. Germline V gene sequence: CDR1 MDHEN, CDR2 SYDVKM. The CDR3 covers 14 residues. Trimming stripped 5 bases from V and 0 bases from J, with 11 bases between. The CDR3 sequence is CASSRPISSYEQYF. The CDR3 DNA sequence: TGTGCCAGCAGTCGACCGATAAGCTCCTACGAGCAGTACTTC.

This clonotype was picked up a small number of times. V gene TRBV29-1 combines with J gene TRBJ2-6; 7 bases match TRBD2. The V gene's germline CDR1 is SQVTM and CDR2 ANQGSEA. The CDR3 runs to 16 residues. With V trimmed by 8 bases and J by 0 bases, 10 bases remained unmatched. DNA of the CDR3: TGCAGCTTCTCTGGGGGGGGATCCTCTGGGGCCAACGTCCTGACTTTC. As protein: CSFSGGGSSGANVLTF.

This chain links TRBV6-5 with TRBJ1-5, with TRBD1 identical over 9 bases. V was clipped by 5 bases and J by 3 bases; unmatched bases: 2. The CDR3 contains 14 residues. The V gene's germline CDR1 is MNHEY and CDR2 SVGAGI. The CDR3 region has the DNA TGTGCCAGCAGTAGGACAGGGGCCAATCAGCCCCAGCATTTT. Its translation is CASSRTGANQPQHF.

This sequence joins TRBV12-3 or TRBV12-4 and TRBJ2-1; 11 bases line up with TRBD2. Unmatched junction bases numbered 6, after V lost 6 bases and J lost 5 bases. CDR3 length equals 15 residues. The CDR3 nucleotides read TGTGCCAGCAGCCTTAGCGGGGGGGGTCACAATGAGCAGTTCTTC. Protein sequence: CASSLSGGGHNEQFF.

This clonotype has only a few counts. The chain combines TRBV27 with TRBJ2-5, with TRBD1 matching 8 bases. This CDR3 has 15 amino acids. Germline V CDR1 and CDR2: MNHEY, SMNVEV (reference sequence). Trimming took 5 bases from V and 1 from J; bases not matched to a gene: 6. DNA for the CDR3: TGTGCCAGCAGTAGCTGGGACAGGCTCCAAGAGACCCAGTACTTC. This gives the protein CASSSWDRLQETQYF.

This clonotype was found once. J is TRBJ2-7 and V is TRBV6-2 or TRBV6-3, with a weak D call TRBD2 (6 bases). This CDR3 region has 14 residues. V lost 5 bases, J lost 7 bases, and 18 bases lay in between. The V gene's germline CDR1 is MNHEY and CDR2 SVGEGT. The CDR3, as DNA: TGTGCCAGCAGTCAACCGGGACTCCATTTAGAGCAGTACTTC. It yields the protein CASSQPGLHLEQYF.

V is TRBV10-3 and J is TRBJ2-2; TRBD2 might be the D (6 bases). CDR3 length: 15 residues. Trimming pared 6 bases from V and 6 bases from J, leaving 17 bases between. From germline, CDR1 is ENHRY and CDR2 SYGVKD. CDR3 in DNA: TGTGCCATCAGCGAGGCGAACCGGGAGTCCGGGGAGCTGTTTTTT. Translated: CAISEANRESGELFF.

This rearrangement joins TRBV24-1 to TRBJ2-1, with D perhaps TRBD2 (5 bases). Per the germline V gene, CDR1 is KGHDR and CDR2 is SFDVKD. This CDR3 has 13 amino acids. The ends were cut back, 7 bases at V and 1 base at J, with 7 bases in the middle. CDR3: CATRDFSYNEQFF. The CDR3 DNA sequence: TGTGCCACCAGGGACTTTTCCTACAATGAGCAGTTCTTC.

V is TRBV6-5 and J is TRBJ2-3; 8 nucleotides match TRBD1. The V gene's germline CDR1 is MNHEY and CDR2 SVGAGI. The CDR3 runs to 16 residues. The junction had 3 bases not matched to a gene; V was cut back by 0 bases and J by 1 base. CDR3 region: CASSYSGGQGTDTQYF. The CDR3 nucleotides are TGTGCCAGCAGTTACTCGGGGGGACAGGGCACAGATACGCAGTATTTT.